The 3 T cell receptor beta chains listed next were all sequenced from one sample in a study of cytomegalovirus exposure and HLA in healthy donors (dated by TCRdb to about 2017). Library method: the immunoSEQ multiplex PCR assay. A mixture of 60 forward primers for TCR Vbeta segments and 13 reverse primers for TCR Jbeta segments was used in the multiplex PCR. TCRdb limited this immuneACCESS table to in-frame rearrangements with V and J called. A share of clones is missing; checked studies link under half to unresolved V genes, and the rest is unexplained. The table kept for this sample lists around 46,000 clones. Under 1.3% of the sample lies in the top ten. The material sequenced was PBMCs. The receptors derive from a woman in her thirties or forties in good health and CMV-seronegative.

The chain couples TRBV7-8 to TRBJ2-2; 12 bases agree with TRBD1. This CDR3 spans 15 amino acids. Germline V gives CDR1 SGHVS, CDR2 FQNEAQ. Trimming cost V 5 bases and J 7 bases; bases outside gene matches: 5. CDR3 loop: CASSLGQGAGGELFF. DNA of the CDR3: TGTGCCAGCAGCCTGGGACAGGGGGCCGGCGGGGAGCTGTTTTTT.

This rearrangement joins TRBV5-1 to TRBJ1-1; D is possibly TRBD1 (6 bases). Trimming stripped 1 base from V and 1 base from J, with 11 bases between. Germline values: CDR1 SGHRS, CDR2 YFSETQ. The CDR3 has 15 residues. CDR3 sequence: CASSLSGTQNTEAFF. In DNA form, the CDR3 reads TGCGCCAGCAGCTTGTCGGGGACACAGAACACTGAAGCTTTCTTT.

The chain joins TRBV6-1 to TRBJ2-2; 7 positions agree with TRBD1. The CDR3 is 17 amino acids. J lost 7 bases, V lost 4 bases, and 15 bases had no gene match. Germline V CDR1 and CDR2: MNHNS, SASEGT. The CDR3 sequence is CASSAPTLTGRHGELFF. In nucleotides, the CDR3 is TGTGCCAGCAGTGCACCTACTTTGACAGGGCGCCACGGGGAGCTGTTTTTT.